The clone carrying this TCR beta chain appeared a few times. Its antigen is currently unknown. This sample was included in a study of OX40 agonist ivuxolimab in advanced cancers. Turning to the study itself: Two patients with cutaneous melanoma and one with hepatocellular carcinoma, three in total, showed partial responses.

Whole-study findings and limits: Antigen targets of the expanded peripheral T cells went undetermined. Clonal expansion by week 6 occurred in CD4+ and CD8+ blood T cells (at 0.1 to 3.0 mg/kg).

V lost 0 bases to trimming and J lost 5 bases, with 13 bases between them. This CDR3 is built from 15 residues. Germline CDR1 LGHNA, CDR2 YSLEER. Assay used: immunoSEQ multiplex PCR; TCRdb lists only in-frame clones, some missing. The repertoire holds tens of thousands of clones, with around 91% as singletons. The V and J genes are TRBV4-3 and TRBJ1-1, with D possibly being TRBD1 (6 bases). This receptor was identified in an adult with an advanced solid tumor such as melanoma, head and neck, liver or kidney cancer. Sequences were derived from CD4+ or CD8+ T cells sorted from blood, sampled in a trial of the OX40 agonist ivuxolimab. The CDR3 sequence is CASSQDRLGQTEAFF. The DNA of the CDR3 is TGCGCCAGCAGCCAAGATCGTCTCGGACAGACTGAAGCTTTCTTT.